This T cell receptor (beta chain) stems from a study of blood T cell repertoires in COVID-19. Background on the study: From T cells, B-cell-depleted T cells, or PBMCs came the material, which was cDNA or gDNA.

This clone showed up many times. Original handling: Scientists estimated how many nucleated cells there were by amplifying reference gene primers. Assay used: immunoSEQ multiplex PCR; TCRdb lists only in-frame clones, some missing. The V and J calls and clone size are taken from that table; D and trimming were inferred from the DNA. The sample lists approximately 300,000 clones; approximately 90% were seen once. Germline CDR1 reads GTSNPN; CDR2 reads SVGIG (reference sequence). This CDR3 region has 16 residues. The ends lost 3 bases at V and 0 bases at J; junction bases unmatched: 7. The participants were between roughly 18 and 89 years old and came from under 25 US areas. The study recruited exposed participants who had met a COVID-19 case within 2 weeks before entry.

Sequencing was carried out using PBMCs or T cells enriched from blood (not recorded which). This TCR was recovered from a woman aged 25 to 39 who had been exposed to COVID-19. The rearrangement links TRBV30 to TRBJ1-3; TRBD1 matches 8 bases. The CDR3 region has the DNA TGTGCCTGGAGCCGTCCCACAGGGGGCTCTGGAAACACCATATATTTT. Translated: CAWSRPTGGSGNTIYF.